One sample yielded the 25 T cell receptor beta chains listed below, sequenced in a study of blood T cells in healthy people across ages. Together with a sample-barcoded 5' primer, a J-beta primer mix was included in a second PCR lasting about 7 to 11 cycles. TCRdb called the 5' RACE reads again in MiXCR, with one record for every CDR3 protein. The sample comprises some 800,000 distinct CDR3 sequences, about 25% of which are singletons, and approximately 4% rests with the top ten. The same data also contributed to another study, on T cells of mothers and their children.

The sample taken for sequencing was blood. These receptors were taken from a boy between 10 and 17 years old in good health.

This clonotype was recorded a few times. V is TRBV28 and J is TRBJ1-1; tentative D call: TRBD1 (6 bases). With 0 bases removed from V and 0 bases from J, the gap between germline ends came to 11 bases. CDR1 and CDR2 from the germline V gene are MDHEN and SYDVKM. CDR3 length equals 16 residues. The CDR3 DNA reads TGTGCCAGCAGTTTATGGCCGGGGGCGATGAACACTGAAGCTTTCTTT. Protein: CASSLWPGAMNTEAFF.

This clonotype was recorded a few times. The rearrangement joins TRBV7-3 to TRBJ2-1, with D unclear. V lost 5 bases to trimming and J lost 4 bases, with 18 bases between them. The CDR3 is 16 residues long. Germline-derived CDR1 and CDR2 are SGHTA and FQGTGA. CDR3: CASSPQPRNSYNEQFF. CDR3 nucleotides: TGTGCCAGCAGCCCGCAGCCTAGAAACAGTTACAATGAGCAGTTCTTC. Filled out from reference TRBV7-3 and TRBJ2-1, the complete variable domain reads GAGVSQTPSNKVTEKGKYVELRCDPISGHTALYWYRQSLGQGPEFLIYFQGTGAADDSGLPNDRFFAVRPEGSVSTLKIQRTERGDSAVYLCASSPQPRNSYNEQFFGPGTRLTVL.

This clonotype was seen a few times. V and J are TRBV9 and TRBJ2-1; 9 nucleotides match TRBD2. With V trimmed by 4 bases and J by 5 bases, 19 bases remained unmatched. Germline V gene sequence: CDR1 SGDLS, CDR2 YYNGEE. There are 19 residues in the CDR3. The CDR3 loop reads CASSPLGAGGLGLNNEQFF. The DNA for the CDR3 is TGTGCCAGCAGCCCCCTTGGAGCGGGGGGCCTGGGGCTTAACAATGAGCAGTTCTTC. Full variable domain (remainder filled in from reference TRBV9 and TRBJ2-1): DSGVTQTPKHLITATGQRVTLRCSPRSGDLSVYWYQQSLDQGLQFLIQYYNGEERAKGNILERFSAQQFPDLHSELNLSSLELGDSALYFCASSPLGAGGLGLNNEQFFGPGTRLTVL.

The sample holds a few counts of this clonotype. The CDR3 reads CASSYSQGNEQFF. For the CDR3, the DNA is TGTGCCAGCAGTTACTCTCAGGGCAATGAGCAGTTCTTC. This chain links TRBV6-6 with TRBJ2-1; D is perhaps TRBD1 (5 bases). Germline-derived CDR1 and CDR2 are MNHNY and SVGAGI (reference sequence). The CDR3 is 13 amino acids. Trimming stripped 0 bases from V and 6 bases from J, with 6 bases between.

There are a few counts of this clonotype. The chain has TRBV29-1 and TRBJ2-5, with TRBD1 as a possible D gene (6 bases). Gene TRBJ2-7 matches the end of the DNA better, so the J call may be wrong. CDR1 SQVTM and CDR2 ANQGSEA come from the germline V gene. The CDR3 has 13 residues. Here the CDR3 DNA reads TGCAGCGTTGAATCTGGGGGCAGGTACGAGCAGTACTTC. Translation gives CSVESGGRYEQYF.

This chain links TRBV7-2 with TRBJ1-1; a possible D gene is TRBD1 (6 bases). This CDR3 has 15 residues. Trimming cost V 5 bases and J 5 bases, with 18 bases left between them. The germline V gene encodes CDR1 SGHTA and CDR2 FQGNSA. CDR3 DNA sequence: TGTGCCAGCAGCCCACGCGGGGGCAGATGGACTGAAGCTTTCTTT. This translates into CASSPRGGRWTEAFF.

V and J are TRBV6-1 and TRBJ2-1; 8 bases line up with TRBD2. Germline CDR1 is MNHNS and CDR2 is SASEGT. The CDR3 has 16 residues. V was clipped by 1 base and J by 2 bases; unmatched bases: 4. In nucleotides, the CDR3 is TGTGCCAGCAGTGAAGGGGGAGCGGGGGCCTACAATGAGCAGTTCTTC. Protein product: CASSEGGAGAYNEQFF.

The V call is TRBV20-1, the J call TRBJ1-6; D is ambiguous. The ends were cut back, 3 bases at V and 8 bases at J, with 14 bases in the middle. Germline V lookup: CDR1 DFQATT, CDR2 SNEGSKA (reference sequence). CDR3 size: 14 residues. In DNA form, the CDR3 reads TGCAGTGCTAGTGGCGGGAGGCCCGATTCACCCCTCCACTTT. This gives the protein CSASGGRPDSPLHF.

This clonotype was recorded a few times. The chain combines TRBV6-6 with TRBJ2-3, with a possible D match to TRBD1 (5 bases). The V end was cut by 1 base, the J end by 10 bases, with 15 bases between. The CDR3 runs to 14 residues. Germline V gene lookup returns CDR1 MNHNY and CDR2 SVGAGI (reference sequence). The CDR3 sequence: CASSYLQGEDPQYF. The CDR3 region has the DNA TGTGCCAGCAGTTACTTGCAGGGCGAGGATCCGCAGTATTTT.

This clonotype showed up just a few times. This sequence joins TRBV20-1 and TRBJ2-7; a possible D gene is TRBD2 (6 bases). Between the trimmed V and J ends, which lost 0 bases and 3 bases, there was a span of 15 bases. CDR3 size: 15 residues. The germline V gene has CDR1 DFQATT and CDR2 SNEGSKA (reference sequence). DNA for the CDR3: TGCAGTGCTAGAGATTCTGGGAGGCAGGGCTACGAGCAGTACTTC. Translated, it gives CSARDSGRQGYEQYF.

This clonotype was seen a handful of times. The chain couples TRBV25-1 to TRBJ2-5; 9 bases fit TRBD1. The DNA end is more similar to TRBJ2-1, so the J call may be wrong. The CDR3 covers 16 residues. Looked up from germline, CDR1 is MGHDK and CDR2 is SYGVNS. The CDR3 DNA is TGTGCCAGCAGTGGTAACAGGGGGCCCTTCTTCGATGAGCAGTTCTTC. Translating it yields CASSGNRGPFFDEQFF.

The chain employs TRBV18 and TRBJ2-1, with D possibly being TRBD1 (6 bases). With 5 bases removed from V and 8 bases from J, the gap between germline ends came to 19 bases. Looked up from germline, CDR1 is KGHSH and CDR2 is LQKENI. CDR3 length: 15 amino acids. The CDR3 nucleotides are TGTGCCAGCTCATCATCAAGACTGACAGGCGATGAGCAGTTCTTC. The encoded protein is CASSSSRLTGDEQFF.

In regard to this clonotype: Germline is not matched at one junction end, which may reflect a read error. The CDR3 DNA follows: TGCGCCAACAGCCAAGAGGGGGGCGGGATGGGAGAGACCCAGTACTTC. This sequence encodes CANSQEGGGMGETQYF. This chain uses TRBV4-1 with TRBJ2-5; D is possibly TRBD1 or TRBD2 (6 bases each). The CDR3 extends over 16 amino acids. Germline V CDR1 and CDR2: MGHRA, YSYEKL.

This clonotype was counted only a few times. This CDR3 is CASSLFGGGTYNEQFF. In DNA form, the CDR3 reads TGTGCCAGCAGTTTATTTGGCGGGGGAACCTACAATGAGCAGTTCTTC. The chain combines TRBV28 with TRBJ2-1; 7 bases align to TRBD2. Germline V CDR1 and CDR2: MDHEN, SYDVKM. The CDR3 contains 16 residues. V was clipped by 1 base and J by 2 bases; unmatched bases: 5.

There are a few counts of this clonotype. This sequence joins TRBV20-1 and TRBJ2-7; no clear D gene. This CDR3 is built from 13 residues. V was pared by 6 bases and J by 3 bases, with 15 bases between. From germline, CDR1 is DFQATT and CDR2 SNEGSKA (reference sequence). The CDR3 reads CSAQSAFGYEQYF. The CDR3 nucleotides are TGCAGTGCCCAATCGGCCTTCGGCTACGAGCAGTACTTC.

This clonotype was counted only a few times. The chain carries TRBV15 and TRBJ1-3, with a weak D call TRBD1 (5 bases). With 1 base removed from V and 4 bases from J, the gap between germline ends came to 11 bases. Germline V gene data show CDR1 as LNHNV and CDR2 as YYDKDF (reference sequence). CDR3 length: 15 residues. CDR3 sequence: CATSRGSGYGNTIYF. The CDR3 bases are TGTGCCACCAGCAGAGGATCAGGGTACGGAAACACCATATATTTT.

V gene TRBV7-9 combines with J gene TRBJ1-3; D remains unclear. V was pared by 1 base and J by 2 bases, with 9 bases between. This CDR3 has 15 residues. Germline V lookup: CDR1 SEHNR, CDR2 FQNEAQ (reference sequence). The CDR3 sequence: CASSLVWSPGNTIYF. The CDR3 nucleotides are TGTGCCAGCAGCTTAGTTTGGAGTCCTGGAAACACCATATATTTT.

The chain recombines TRBV12-3 or TRBV12-4 with TRBJ2-6; no definite D call. CDR3 length: 16 residues. Trimming removed 7 bases at V and 2 bases at J, with 15 bases between. CDR3 in DNA: TGTGCCAGCACCAAAAACCTCGGTACTGGGGCCAACGTCCTGACTTTC. Amino acid sequence: CASTKNLGTGANVLTF.

V gene TRBV29-1 combines with J gene TRBJ2-4; tentatively, D is TRBD2 (5 bases). V was cut by 7 bases and J by 9 bases, with 16 bases left in between. The length of the CDR3 is 12 residues. CDR1 is SQVTM, CDR2 ANQGSEA, per germline. The CDR3 here is CSGVEATSIQYF. The DNA for the CDR3 is TGCAGCGGTGTGGAGGCCACCAGCATTCAGTACTTC.

V gene TRBV29-1 combines with J gene TRBJ2-7, with TRBD1 matching over 12 bases. Germline V lookup: CDR1 SQVTM, CDR2 ANQGSEA. This CDR3 is built from 14 residues. The trim removed 7 bases at V and 6 bases at J, leaving 10 bases unmatched. The CDR3 nucleotides are TGCAGCGGCTTTATACCGGGACAGGGGGCCGAGCAGTACTTC. Translation gives CSGFIPGQGAEQYF.

This clonotype came up a few times. The V and J genes are TRBV19 and TRBJ1-5; 7 bases are shared with TRBD1. The CDR3 sequence is 16 residues long. The germline V gene encodes CDR1 LNHDA and CDR2 SQIVND (reference sequence). Trimming cost V 2 bases and J 1 base; bases outside gene matches: 5. In DNA, the CDR3 is TGTGCCAGTAGTATAAGAGGGGGCGGGAGCAATCAGCCCCAGCATTTT. Translating it yields CASSIRGGGSNQPQHF.

This clonotype was recorded many times. The chain employs TRBV6-2 or TRBV6-3 and TRBJ2-4; TRBD2 is a possible D gene (5 bases). The germline gives CDR1 MNHEY, CDR2 SVGEGT. The CDR3 is made up of 12 amino acids. Trimming cost V 5 bases and J 8 bases, with 10 bases left between them. DNA for the CDR3: TGTGCCAGCAGTGGGAGTGAAGACATTCAGTACTTC. It yields the protein CASSGSEDIQYF.

The chain joins TRBV7-2 to TRBJ1-2; D is unresolved. Trimming left V 6 bases short and J 7 bases short, with 12 bases between. CDR3 length: 12 amino acids. The germline CDR1 and CDR2 sequences are SGHTA and FQGNSA. The chain's CDR3 is CASSLGGGGYTF. The CDR3 DNA reads as TGTGCCAGCAGTTTGGGAGGAGGTGGCTACACCTTC.

The sample holds many counts of this clonotype. The rearrangement uses TRBV9 and TRBJ2-2; D is undetermined. There are 12 residues in the CDR3. CDR1 SGDLS and CDR2 YYNGEE come from the germline V gene. Trimming left V 6 bases short and J 3 bases short, with 6 bases between. The CDR3: CASNLYTGELFF. The CDR3 nucleotides are TGTGCCAGCAACCTGTACACCGGGGAGCTGTTTTTT.

The chain joins TRBV18 to TRBJ2-5; D may match TRBD1 or TRBD2 (6 bases each). Germline CDR1 is KGHSH and CDR2 is LQKENI. V shed 4 bases and J shed 4 bases, with 16 bases lying between them. The CDR3 consists of 15 residues. CDR3 amino acids: CASSRAGQSGETQYF. DNA of the CDR3: TGTGCCAGCTCACGCGCGGGACAATCAGGAGAGACCCAGTACTTC.